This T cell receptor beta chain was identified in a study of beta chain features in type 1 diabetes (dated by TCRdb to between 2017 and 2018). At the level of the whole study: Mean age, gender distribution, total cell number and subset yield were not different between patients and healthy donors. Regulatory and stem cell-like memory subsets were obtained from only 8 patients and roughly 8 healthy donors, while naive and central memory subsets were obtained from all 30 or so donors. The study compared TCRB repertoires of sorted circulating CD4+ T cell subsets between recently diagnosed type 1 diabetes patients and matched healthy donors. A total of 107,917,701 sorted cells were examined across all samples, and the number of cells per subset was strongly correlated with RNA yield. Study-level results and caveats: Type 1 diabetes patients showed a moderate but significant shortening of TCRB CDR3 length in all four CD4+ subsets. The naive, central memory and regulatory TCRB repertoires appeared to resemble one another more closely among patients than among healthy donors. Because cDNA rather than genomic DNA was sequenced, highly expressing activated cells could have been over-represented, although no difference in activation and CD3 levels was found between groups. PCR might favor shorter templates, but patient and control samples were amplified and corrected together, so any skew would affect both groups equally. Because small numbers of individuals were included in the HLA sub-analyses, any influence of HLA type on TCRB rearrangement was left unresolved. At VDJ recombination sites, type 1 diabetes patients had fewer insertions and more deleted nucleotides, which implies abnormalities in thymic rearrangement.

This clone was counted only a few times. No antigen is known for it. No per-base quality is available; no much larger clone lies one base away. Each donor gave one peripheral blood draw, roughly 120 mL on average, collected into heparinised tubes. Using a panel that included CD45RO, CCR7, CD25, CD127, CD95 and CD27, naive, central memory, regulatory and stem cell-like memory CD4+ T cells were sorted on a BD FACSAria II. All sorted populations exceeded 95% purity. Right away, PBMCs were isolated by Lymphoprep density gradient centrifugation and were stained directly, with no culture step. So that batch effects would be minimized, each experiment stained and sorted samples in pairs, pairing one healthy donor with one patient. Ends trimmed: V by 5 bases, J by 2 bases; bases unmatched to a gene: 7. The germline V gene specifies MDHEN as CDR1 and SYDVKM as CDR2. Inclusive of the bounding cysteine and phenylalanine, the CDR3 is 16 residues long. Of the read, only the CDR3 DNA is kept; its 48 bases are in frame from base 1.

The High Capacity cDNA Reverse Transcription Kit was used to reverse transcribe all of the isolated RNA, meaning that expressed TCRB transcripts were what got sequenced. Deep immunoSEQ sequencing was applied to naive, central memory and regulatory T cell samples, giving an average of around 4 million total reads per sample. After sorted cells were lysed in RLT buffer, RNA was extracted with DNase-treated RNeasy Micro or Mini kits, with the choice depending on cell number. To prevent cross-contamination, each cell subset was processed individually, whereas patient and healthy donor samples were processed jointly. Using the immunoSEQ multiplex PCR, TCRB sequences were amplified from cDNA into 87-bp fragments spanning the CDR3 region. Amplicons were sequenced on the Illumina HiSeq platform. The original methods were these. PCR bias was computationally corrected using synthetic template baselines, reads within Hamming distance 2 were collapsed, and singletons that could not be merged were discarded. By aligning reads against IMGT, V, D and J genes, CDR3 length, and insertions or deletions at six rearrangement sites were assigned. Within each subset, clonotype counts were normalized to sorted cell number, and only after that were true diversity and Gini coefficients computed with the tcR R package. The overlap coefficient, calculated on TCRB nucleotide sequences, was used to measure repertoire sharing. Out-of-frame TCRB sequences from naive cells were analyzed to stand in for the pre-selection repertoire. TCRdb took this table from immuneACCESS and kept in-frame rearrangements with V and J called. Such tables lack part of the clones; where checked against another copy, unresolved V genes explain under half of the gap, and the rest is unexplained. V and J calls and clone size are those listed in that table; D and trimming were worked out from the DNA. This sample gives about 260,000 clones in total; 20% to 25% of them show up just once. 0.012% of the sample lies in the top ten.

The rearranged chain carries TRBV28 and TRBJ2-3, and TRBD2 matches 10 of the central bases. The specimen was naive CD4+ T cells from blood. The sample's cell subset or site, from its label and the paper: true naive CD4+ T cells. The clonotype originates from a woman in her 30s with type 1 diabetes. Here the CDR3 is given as CASSPWTSGITDTQYF. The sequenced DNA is TGTGCCAGCAGTCCCTGGACTAGCGGTATCACAGATACGCAGTATTTT. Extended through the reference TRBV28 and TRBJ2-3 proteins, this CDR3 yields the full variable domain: DVKVTQSSRYLVKRTGEKVFLECVQDMDHENMFWYRQDPGLGLRLIYFSYDVKMKEKGDIPEGYSVSREKKERFSLILESASTNQTSMYLCASSPWTSGITDTQYFGPGTRLTVL.